This entry lists 13 T cell receptor beta chains sequenced from one sample in a study of OX40 agonist ivuxolimab in advanced cancers. Libraries were prepared by immunoSEQ multiplex PCR; TCRdb keeps only in-frame clonotypes and omits some of them. This repertoire shows tens of thousands of clones, roughly 80% found once; its top ten account for 2.6%. Source: CD4+ or CD8+ T cells sorted from blood, taken in a trial of the OX40 agonist ivuxolimab. The receptors were gathered from an adult with an advanced solid tumor such as melanoma, head and neck, liver or kidney cancer.

Here the CDR3 DNA reads TGTGCCAGCAGCGTGAGGGGGGGGAACACTGAAGCTTTCTTT. It yields the protein CASSVRGGNTEAFF. The J gene is TRBJ1-1, the V gene TRBV5-8, with D perhaps matching TRBD1 (6 bases). CDR3 size: 14 residues. Trimming removed 4 bases from V and 1 base from J, with 11 bases in between. From germline, CDR1 is SGHTS and CDR2 YDEGEE. Using reference TRBV5-8 and TRBJ1-1 for the parts outside the CDR3, the full variable domain is EAGVTQSPTHLIKTRGQQATLRCSPISGHTSVYWYQQALGLGLQFLLWYDEGEERNRGNFPPRFSGRQFPNYSSELNVNALELEDSALYLCASSVRGGNTEAFFGQGTRLTVV.

The chain has TRBV4-3 and TRBJ2-1, with 13 bases lining up with TRBD2. Germline lookup yields CDR1 LGHNA and CDR2 YSLEER. V lost 4 bases and J lost 0; bases outside the gene matches: 12. The CDR3 covers 20 residues. The CDR3 coding sequence is TGCGCCAGCAGCCTAGAAACCGGGACTAGCGGGATGATCTCCTACAATGAGCAGTTCTTC. Translation gives CASSLETGTSGMISYNEQFF.

The chain has TRBV18 and TRBJ1-5; D gene uncertain. V lost 3 bases, J lost 5 bases, and 8 bases lay in between. CDR1 is KGHSH and CDR2 is LQKENI in the germline V gene. This CDR3 region has 13 residues. The CDR3 region is CASSPGKDQPQHF. Here the CDR3 DNA reads TGTGCCAGCTCACCCGGAAAGGATCAGCCCCAGCATTTT.

The J gene is TRBJ1-2, the V gene TRBV7-2, with unresolved D. Per the germline V gene, CDR1 is SGHTA and CDR2 is FQGNSA. CDR3 size: 15 residues. Trimming took 2 bases from V and 0 from J, leaving 10 bases between them. The DNA of the CDR3 is TGTGCCAGCAGCTTAAATACGGGATCTAACTATGGCTACACCTTC. Translated: CASSLNTGSNYGYTF.

The V call is TRBV6-5, the J call TRBJ2-7; D unclear. The CDR3 covers 13 residues. Trimming took off 2 bases at V and 0 bases at J, with 5 bases between the two ends. Germline-derived CDR1 and CDR2 are MNHEY and SVGAGI. The CDR3 DNA follows: TGTGCCAGCAGTTACAGGGCCTCCTACGAGCAGTACTTC. This translates into CASSYRASYEQYF.

The V call is TRBV10-1, the J call TRBJ1-2; possibly TRBD1 for D (5 bases). Trimming pared 4 bases from V and 5 bases from J, leaving 11 bases between. Per the germline V gene, CDR1 is WNHNN and CDR2 is SYGVQD (reference sequence). The CDR3 length is 13 residues. The CDR3 protein is CASSGARVYGYTF. The CDR3 nucleotides read TGCGCCAGCAGTGGGGCCAGGGTGTATGGCTACACCTTC.

The chain has TRBV30 and TRBJ1-5, with D perhaps TRBD1 (6 bases). Trimming left V 1 base short and J 1 base short, with 11 bases between. CDR3 length equals 15 residues. Germline V gives CDR1 GTSNPN, CDR2 SVGIG (reference sequence). This CDR3 is CAWSEGGGSNQPQHF. In DNA, the CDR3 is TGTGCCTGGAGTGAGGGGGGTGGGAGCAATCAGCCCCAGCATTTT.

V usage is TRBV18 and J usage is TRBJ1-1; D is ambiguous. V lost 4 bases to trimming and J lost 8 bases, with 8 bases between them. Germline CDR1 KGHSH, CDR2 LQKENI. The CDR3 runs to 11 residues. The CDR3, as DNA: TGTGCCAGCTCACGGACGGAGGAAGCTTTCTTT. Translated: CASSRTEEAFF.

This chain links TRBV7-2 with TRBJ2-5, with D perhaps matching TRBD2 (6 bases). Trimming cost V 2 bases and J 3 bases, with 10 bases left between them. The CDR3 length is 14 residues. CDR1 and CDR2 (germline): SGHTA, FQGNSA. As DNA, the CDR3 is TGTGCCAGCAGCTTAAACGGAGGGGAAGAGACCCAGTACTTC. Amino acids: CASSLNGGEETQYF.

The chain is built from TRBV12-5 and TRBJ1-5; 8 nucleotides align to TRBD1. After removal of 6 bases from V and 3 bases from J, the junction contained 7 bases not matched to a gene. The CDR3 is 15 amino acids. CDR1 is LGHNT and CDR2 is FRNRAP in the germline V gene. CDR3 region: CASGTGQGSNQPQHF. For the CDR3, the DNA is TGTGCTAGTGGCACCGGACAGGGCTCCAATCAGCCCCAGCATTTT. The full variable domain, rest sourced from reference TRBV12-5 and TRBJ1-5, is DARVTQTPRHKVTEMGQEVTMRCQPILGHNTVFWYRQTMMQGLELLAYFRNRAPLDDSGMPKDRFSAEMPDATLATLKIQPSEPRDSAVYFCASGTGQGSNQPQHFGDGTRLSIL.

This rearrangement joins TRBV29-1 to TRBJ1-2, with 9 bases that match TRBD1. The V and J ends lost 5 bases and 11 bases, in that order; junction bases with no gene match: 18. Looked up from germline, CDR1 is SQVTM and CDR2 is ANQGSEA. CDR3 size: 15 residues. Written as DNA, the CDR3 is TGCAGCGTTTGGGCCTTAACAGGGGGCGTCGAAAATTACACCTTC. Protein product: CSVWALTGGVENYTF.

The genes are TRBV5-6 and TRBJ1-6, with no clear D. V shed 3 bases and J shed 9 bases, with 13 bases lying between them. This CDR3 region has 14 residues. Germline V gives CDR1 SGHDT, CDR2 YYEEEE. The chain's CDR3 is CASSYARASSPLHF. In nucleotides, the CDR3 is TGTGCCAGCAGCTATGCCCGAGCAAGTTCACCCCTCCACTTT.

The CDR3 sequence: CASKLAGETGELFF. Written as DNA, the CDR3 is TGTGCCAGCAAACTAGCGGGAGAGACCGGGGAGCTGTTTTTT. V is TRBV10-3 and J is TRBJ2-2; 11 bases map to TRBD2. J lost 5 bases, V lost 10 bases, and 6 bases had no gene match. From germline, CDR1 is ENHRY and CDR2 SYGVKD. The CDR3 is 14 residues long.